The entry below gives a single TCR beta chain sequence along with its context. This clone appeared a few times. No antigen is known for it. Base qualities were left out, and no much larger clone turns up one base away. Using the immunoSEQ Assay at Adaptive Biotechnologies, the researchers immunosequenced TCRbeta CDR3 regions from the extracted DNA. The authors' pipeline ran thus. To quantify the absolute abundance of each unique TCRbeta CDR3, sequences were collapsed and filtered. Clonality, calculated using only productive in-frame rearrangements, was defined as 1 minus Pielou's evenness. For regional overlap, the top 100 nucleotide rearrangements were followed across paired samples, and the Morisita index was used to compare paired samples against unrelated samples. Convergence of nucleotide rearrangements onto identical amino acid sequences was assessed with the immunoSEQ Rearrangement Details tool. TCRdb re-hosts the immuneACCESS table, in-frame sequences only. Its copies lack some clones; in the studies checked, an unresolved V gene accounts for under half of them, and the cause for the rest is not known. D and trimming come from the DNA, and the V and J calls and clone size come from that table. The sample profile shows around 6,400 clones; under 40% of them were found once. The ten biggest clones cover over 10% of the sample.

Spanning cysteine to phenylalanine, the CDR3 consists of 14 amino acids. The kept DNA is CDR3 alone, 42 bases in frame from the first base. The germline V gene gives CDR1 as SGHNT and CDR2 as YENEEA. V is cut back by 4 bases and J by 2 bases, with 4 bases in the junction unmatched. The data derive from a study of CXCR4 blockade with PD-1 therapy in pancreatic cancer (dated by TCRdb to about 2019). Regarding the research as a whole: The study analyzed resected pancreatic ductal adenocarcinoma using both multiplex immunohistochemistry and TCRbeta immunosequencing, alongside ex vivo slice culture that tested PD-1 and CXCR4 blockade. Two geographically distinct regions were TCR-sequenced from each of about six tumors to assess intratumoral heterogeneity.

The patients who supplied the archived tumor blocks had received no neoadjuvant therapy before resection. For the preserved-tissue arm, the study drew on more than 29 surgical resection samples taken from roughly 23 pancreatic ductal adenocarcinoma patients who had not been treated previously. For the resection arm, DNA was extracted from ten 5-micron curls of FFPE tumor adjacent to the multiplex immunohistochemistry slide. Overall study outcomes, separate from this receptor: Clonal expansion was observed in tumors, with a mean productive clonality of roughly 0.13 compared with roughly 0.047 in healthy blood, but no correlation between clonality and survival was found. Only TCRbeta chains were sequenced, so true antigen-specificity overlap of convergent dominant clones remained unconfirmed pending paired alpha-beta single-cell sequencing. The frequency of each amino acid clone correlated strongly with the number of distinct nucleotide rearrangements encoding that clone, suggesting convergent selection driven by common tumor antigens.

The specimen sequenced was tumor tissue. The chain is assembled from TRBV11-3 and TRBJ1-2, with 7 junctional bases fitting TRBD1. This sequence originates from a human donor with pancreatic ductal adenocarcinoma. The nucleotide sequence is TGTGCCAGCAGCTACAGGGGAAGAAACTATGGCTACACCTTC. It codes for CASSYRGRNYGYTF.